One sample yielded the 32 T cell receptor beta chains listed below, sequenced in a study of shared clonotypes between healthy human individuals. The method was immunoSEQ multiplex PCR; TCRdb's version includes in-frame clones alone and lacks a portion of them. The sample shows roughly 1.5 million clones, about 98% of them seen only once. Sequenced input: naive CD4+ T cells sorted from blood. Subset meaning: CD45RA+ positively selected. The receptors shown here come from a young man in good health.

This chain joins TRBV28 and TRBJ2-5; 11 nucleotides agree with TRBD2. The CDR3 extends over 16 amino acids. Germline CDR1 and CDR2: MDHEN and SYDVKM. Trimming removed 3 bases from V and 5 bases from J; junction bases left unmatched: 8. In DNA, the CDR3 is TGTGCCAGCAGTTTGGGGATAGCGGGAGGGGGTGAGACCCAGTACTTC. Protein sequence: CASSLGIAGGGETQYF.

The V call is TRBV5-1, the J call TRBJ1-4; D is ambiguous. Germline CDR1 is SGHRS and CDR2 is YFSETQ. V was pared by 4 bases and J by 0 bases, with 7 bases between. The CDR3 covers 14 residues. CDR3 nucleotide sequence: TGCGCCAGCAGCCAAGAAGCAACTAATGAAAAACTGTTTTTT. As protein: CASSQEATNEKLFF.

The chain joins TRBV29-1 to TRBJ2-1, with 13 positions matching TRBD2. Germline trimming cut 6 bases from V and 4 bases from J; bases unmatched to any gene: 6. Germline CDR1 SQVTM, CDR2 ANQGSEA. The CDR3 has 15 residues. The CDR3 loop is CSVAGTSGTYNEQFF. CDR3 nucleotides: TGCAGCGTCGCCGGGACTAGCGGGACTTACAATGAGCAGTTCTTC.

V is TRBV7-9 and J is TRBJ1-2; no clear D. The germline V gene encodes CDR1 SEHNR and CDR2 FQNEAQ (reference sequence). The CDR3 is 13 amino acids. V dropped 1 base and J dropped 2 bases, with 5 bases sitting between them. CDR3 sequence reads: CASSLEENYGYTF. CDR3 nucleotides: TGTGCCAGCAGCTTAGAAGAGAACTATGGCTACACCTTC.

The V call is TRBV7-2, the J call TRBJ1-2; TRBD1 is a possible D gene (5 bases). The CDR3 runs 13 residues. Per germline, CDR1 SGHTA and CDR2 FQGNSA. V shed 5 bases and J shed 3 bases, with 10 bases lying between them. The CDR3 loop reads CASSQSGYYGYTF. The CDR3 nucleotides are TGTGCCAGCAGCCAATCAGGGTACTATGGCTACACCTTC. The whole variable domain, remainder taken from reference TRBV7-2 and TRBJ1-2, is GAGVSQSPSNKVTEKGKDVELRCDPISGHTALYWYRQSLGQGLEFLIYFQGNSAPDKSGLPSDRFSAERTGGSVSTLTIQRTQQEDSAVYLCASSQSGYYGYTFGSGTRLTVV.

The chain recombines TRBV2 with TRBJ2-5; 8 bases match TRBD1. The V gene's germline CDR1 is SNHLY and CDR2 FYNNEI. The V and J ends lost 6 bases and 0 bases, in that order; junction bases with no gene match: 12. The CDR3 spans 17 residues. CDR3 bases: TGTGCCAGCAGCGGACAGGGTTTTACGTCGTACCAAGAGACCCAGTACTTC. It specifies CASSGQGFTSYQETQYF.

The V and J genes are TRBV28 and TRBJ2-3; a possible D gene is TRBD1 (6 bases). Trimming left V 6 bases short and J 3 bases short, with 10 bases between. CDR3 size: 13 residues. Germline CDR1 MDHEN, CDR2 SYDVKM. CDR3 sequence (DNA): TGTGCCAGCAGCCAGCAGGGGACAGATACGCAGTATTTT. The encoded protein is CASSQQGTDTQYF. Based on the CDR3 plus reference TRBV28 and TRBJ2-3, the full variable domain is DVKVTQSSRYLVKRTGEKVFLECVQDMDHENMFWYRQDPGLGLRLIYFSYDVKMKEKGDIPEGYSVSREKKERFSLILESASTNQTSMYLCASSQQGTDTQYFGPGTRLTVL.

This rearrangement joins TRBV29-1 to TRBJ2-6; D is perhaps TRBD1 (5 bases). The germline V and J ends were trimmed by 0 bases and 1 base, with 7 bases remaining between them. CDR1 is SQVTM and CDR2 is ANQGSEA in the germline V gene. This CDR3 region has 15 residues. CDR3: CSVEDTGSGANVLTF. The CDR3 region has the DNA TGCAGCGTTGAAGATACAGGTTCTGGGGCCAACGTCCTGACTTTC. Using reference TRBV29-1 and TRBJ2-6 for the parts outside the CDR3, the full variable domain is SAVISQKPSRDICQRGTSLTIQCQVDSQVTMMFWYRQQPGQSLTLIATANQGSEATYESGFVIDKFPISRPNLTFSTLTVSNMSPEDSSIYLCSVEDTGSGANVLTFGAGSRLTVL.

To note about this clone: Compared with germline, one end of the junction differs, possibly owing to a read error. The chain couples TRBV4-3 to TRBJ1-3, with D uncertain. CDR3 length equals 14 residues. Germline V gives CDR1 LGHNA, CDR2 YSLEER. DNA for the CDR3: TGCGCCAGCAGCCAAGATAGGACTGGATACACCATATATTTT. This encodes CASSQDRTGYTIYF.

The count of this clone is one. The V and J genes are TRBV5-1 and TRBJ2-3; TRBD2 matches 10 bases. The length of the CDR3 is 17 residues. CDR1 is SGHRS, CDR2 YFSETQ, per germline. V trimming: 4 bases; J trimming: 3 bases; junction bases outside the gene matches: 11. CDR3 bases: TGCGCCAGCAGCAAAGATTTAGCGGGAGGAGGGACAGATACGCAGTATTTT. Translating gives CASSKDLAGGGTDTQYF.

The chain uses TRBV4-3 and TRBJ2-7; 9 bases agree with TRBD1. This CDR3 has 16 residues. The J segment lost 3 bases and the V segment lost 0 bases, leaving 6 bases of the junction unmatched. Per germline, CDR1 LGHNA and CDR2 YSLEER. CDR3 DNA sequence: TGCGCCAGCAGCCAAGATCGGACAGGGGAGAACTACGAGCAGTACTTC. It translates to CASSQDRTGENYEQYF.

Only one count was recorded for this clone. The CDR3 is CASSIRRGEEPQHF. The CDR3 bases are TGTGCCAGTAGTATTAGAAGGGGCGAGGAGCCCCAGCATTTT. The chain uses TRBV19 and TRBJ1-5; the D gene is possibly TRBD1 (5 bases). The CDR3 totals 14 residues. From germline, CDR1 is LNHDA and CDR2 SQIVND (reference sequence). V dropped 3 bases and J dropped 8 bases, with 14 bases sitting between them.

The V call is TRBV7-9, the J call TRBJ2-1, with a tentative D call TRBD2 (5 bases). Germline CDR1 and CDR2: SEHNR and FQNEAQ (reference sequence). V lost 5 bases to trimming and J lost 6 bases, with 14 bases between them. The CDR3 extends over 14 amino acids. The CDR3 DNA reads as TGTGCCAGCAGCCGACTATCTCCCCCCAATGAGCAGTTCTTC. It encodes CASSRLSPPNEQFF.

J is TRBJ2-5 and V is TRBV12-5, with D unresolved. From germline, CDR1 is LGHNT and CDR2 FRNRAP. Trimming took 6 bases from V and 0 from J, leaving 8 bases between them. This CDR3 region has 13 residues. CDR3 coding DNA: TGTGCTAGTGGGCGTGGGTACCAAGAGACCCAGTACTTC. Translating gives CASGRGYQETQYF.

The chain carries TRBV27 and TRBJ2-3; 9 bases match TRBD2. V was clipped by 3 bases and J by 6 bases; unmatched bases: 7. Germline V gives CDR1 MNHEY, CDR2 SMNVEV (reference sequence). The CDR3 is made up of 15 amino acids. As DNA, the CDR3 is TGTGCCAGCAGTTTGGGGGCAGCGGGAGGTGATACGCAGTATTTT. Amino acid sequence: CASSLGAAGGDTQYF.

Here the CDR3 DNA reads TGTGCCAGCATCGAGCGGGTCAGCTCCTACAATGAGCAGTTCTTC. This gives the protein CASIERVSSYNEQFF. This rearrangement joins TRBV28 to TRBJ2-1; a weak D match, TRBD2 (6 bases). CDR1 is MDHEN, CDR2 SYDVKM, per germline. The CDR3 length is 15 residues. V lost 7 bases and J lost 0, with 13 bases in between.

This clone was seen a single time. V is TRBV29-1 and J is TRBJ2-7; D is uncertain. Trimming pared 4 bases from V and 5 bases from J, leaving 18 bases between. The V gene's germline CDR1 is SQVTM and CDR2 ANQGSEA. The CDR3 totals 14 residues. The CDR3 DNA reads as TGCAGCGTTGTGTCTGCCTTAAAGGTCAACGAGCAGTACTTC. The encoded protein is CSVVSALKVNEQYF.

The V and J genes are TRBV7-2 and TRBJ2-3, with TRBD2 matching over 9 bases. The CDR3 length is 16 residues. V was pared by 1 base and J by 5 bases, with 7 bases of the junction left unmatched. Germline CDR1 is SGHTA and CDR2 is FQGNSA. CDR3 protein: CASSLDSGRGGDTQYF. CDR3 sequence (DNA): TGTGCCAGCAGCTTAGATAGCGGGAGAGGTGGAGATACGCAGTATTTT. Based on the CDR3 plus reference TRBV7-2 and TRBJ2-3, the full variable domain is GAGVSQSPSNKVTEKGKDVELRCDPISGHTALYWYRQSLGQGLEFLIYFQGNSAPDKSGLPSDRFSAERTGGSVSTLTIQRTQQEDSAVYLCASSLDSGRGGDTQYFGPGTRLTVL.

Turning to this clone: Other DNA sequences within the sample encode an identical CDR3. The chain links TRBV28 to TRBJ2-7; D is unresolved. This CDR3 has 12 residues. V was cut by 5 bases and J by 5 bases, with 10 bases left in between. The V gene's germline CDR1 is MDHEN and CDR2 SYDVKM. CDR3 loop: CASSTPGHEQYF. In DNA form, the CDR3 reads TGTGCCAGCAGTACCCCAGGTCACGAGCAGTACTTC.

The chain carries TRBV28 and TRBJ2-2; no firm D call. Deletions cut 6 bases from V and 9 bases from J, with 17 bases between. Germline loops: CDR1 MDHEN, CDR2 SYDVKM. The CDR3 consists of 14 residues. CDR3 amino acids: CASSIPPTHRELFF. The CDR3 bases are TGTGCCAGCAGCATACCCCCTACCCACCGGGAGCTGTTTTTT.

The gene calls are TRBV27 and TRBJ2-1; 10 nucleotides line up with TRBD2. Trimming cost V 5 bases and J 3 bases; bases outside gene matches: 7. Per the germline V gene, CDR1 is MNHEY and CDR2 is SMNVEV (reference sequence). CDR3 length: 16 residues. The CDR3 region is CASSPYWTSGYNEQFF. The CDR3 DNA reads as TGTGCCAGCAGTCCTTACTGGACTAGCGGCTACAATGAGCAGTTCTTC.

The chain couples TRBV18 to TRBJ2-1, with D maybe TRBD2 (6 bases). V lost 9 bases, J lost 2 bases, and 14 bases lay in between. Germline CDR1 KGHSH, CDR2 LQKENI. There are 14 residues in the CDR3. The CDR3 loop is CASSTSRTYNEQFF. The CDR3 DNA follows: TGTGCCAGTTCCACTAGCAGGACCTACAATGAGCAGTTCTTC.

The chain recombines TRBV28 with TRBJ2-5; a weak D match, TRBD2 (7 bases). Germline V gene lookup returns CDR1 MDHEN and CDR2 SYDVKM. V lost 8 bases to trimming and J lost 4 bases, with 17 bases between them. The CDR3 is made up of 14 amino acids. CDR3 nucleotide sequence: TGTGCCAGCCGGGGAGGGGGAAGGCGAGAGACCCAGTACTTC. This codes for CASRGGGRRETQYF.

The V and J genes are TRBV12-2 and TRBJ2-3; the table's D call of TRBD1 was not tested on the DNA. TRBV12-2 is termed a pseudogene. This CDR3 contains 18 residues. The CDR3 nucleotides are TGTGCAAGTCGCCAAGGGAGGCCTGGACAGGGCCTCACAGATACGCAGTATTTT. It is translated as CASRQGRPGQGLTDTQYF.

The chain couples TRBV2 to TRBJ1-4, with D uncertain. Trimming removed 8 bases at V and 2 bases at J, with 9 bases between. The CDR3 is 13 amino acids. CDR1 SNHLY and CDR2 FYNNEI come from the germline V gene. The CDR3 DNA reads TGTGCCAGCCAAGGTGGGACTAATGAAAAACTGTTTTTT. Translated: CASQGGTNEKLFF.

The chain's CDR3 is CASSLGGVSTDTQYF. Here the CDR3 DNA reads TGTGCCAGCAGCTTAGGCGGGGTGAGCACAGATACGCAGTATTTT. The chain has TRBV11-3 and TRBJ2-3; a possible D gene is TRBD2 (6 bases). Between the trimmed V and J ends, which lost 1 base and 0 bases, there was a span of 8 bases. This CDR3 spans 15 amino acids. The germline V gene encodes CDR1 SGHNT and CDR2 YENEEA.

V gene TRBV2 combines with J gene TRBJ2-3, with a possible D match to TRBD1 (5 bases). V lost 10 bases and J 6 bases, leaving 8 bases between the germline ends. Looked up from germline, CDR1 is SNHLY and CDR2 is FYNNEI. The CDR3 spans 10 residues. The CDR3 loop reads CAKGVDTQYF. CDR3 coding DNA: TGTGCCAAAGGGGTTGATACGCAGTATTTT.

The chain couples TRBV6-5 to TRBJ2-5, with D unresolved. Germline-derived CDR1 and CDR2 are MNHEY and SVGAGI. V was shortened by 2 bases and J by 2 bases, with 9 bases between the two germline ends. CDR3 size: 14 residues. This CDR3 is CASSYNHRQETQYF. The CDR3 bases are TGTGCCAGCAGTTACAACCATAGACAAGAGACCCAGTACTTC.

V gene TRBV30 combines with J gene TRBJ2-5, with TRBD1 matching 10 bases. V shed 2 bases, J shed 7 bases, and the junction held 4 bases outside the gene matches. The germline CDR1 and CDR2 sequences are GTSNPN and SVGIG (reference sequence). The CDR3 is 13 amino acids. CDR3 amino acids: CAWSTDRGLTQYF. CDR3 coding DNA: TGTGCCTGGAGTACCGACAGGGGGCTGACCCAGTACTTC.

The chain has TRBV5-1 and TRBJ2-7; a weak D match, TRBD1 (6 bases). Between the trimmed V and J ends, which lost 4 bases and 2 bases, there was a span of 16 bases. The CDR3 extends over 15 amino acids. Germline V gene data show CDR1 as SGHRS and CDR2 as YFSETQ. DNA of the CDR3: TGCGCCAGCAGCCCAAGACAGGCGGGCGCCTACGAGCAGTACTTC. The encoded protein is CASSPRQAGAYEQYF.

This chain connects TRBV5-6 to TRBJ1-5; D gene uncertain. The germline V gene encodes CDR1 SGHDT and CDR2 YYEEEE. Trimming removed 2 bases from V and 6 bases from J, with 15 bases in between. This CDR3 is 15 amino acids long. The CDR3 loop reads CASSLRSGRLQPQHF. The CDR3 DNA sequence: TGTGCCAGCAGCTTAAGATCGGGGAGACTTCAGCCCCAGCATTTT.

This rearrangement joins TRBV6-1 to TRBJ2-7; D remains unclear. Germline CDR1 MNHNS, CDR2 SASEGT. The CDR3 totals 15 residues. The V gene lost 6 bases and the J gene lost 5 bases, with 20 bases spanning the gap. CDR3 coding DNA: TGTGCCAGCAGCGGCGGTAGTCTAATACCCAACGAGCAGTACTTC. Translating it yields CASSGGSLIPNEQYF.